Presented here are 25 T cell receptor beta chains from one specimen sequenced in a study of human thymus T cells. TCRdb's copy holds only in-frame clones and misses some; the assay was immunoSEQ multiplex PCR. The sample lists tens of thousands of clones; just under 95% were seen once. Sequenced input: blood. These receptors all stem from a girl younger than two with a congenital heart defect but otherwise immunologically healthy.

This chain's CDR3 is CASSLTSGGNIQYF. The CDR3 DNA sequence: TGTGCCAGCAGCTTGACTAGCGGAGGGAACATTCAGTACTTC. The chain combines TRBV5-6 with TRBJ2-4; 8 bases line up with TRBD2. Germline V gene data show CDR1 as SGHDT and CDR2 as YYEEEE. This CDR3 spans 14 amino acids. Trimming cost V 1 base and J 7 bases; bases outside gene matches: 4.

The chain carries TRBV7-2 and TRBJ2-5; the D gene is possibly TRBD2 (6 bases). V was cut by 2 bases and J by 7 bases, with 14 bases left in between. This CDR3 contains 14 residues. Germline CDR1 SGHTA, CDR2 FQGNSA. Here the CDR3 DNA reads TGTGCCAGCAGCTTATGGGGACTCCAGGGGACCCAGTACTTC. Protein sequence: CASSLWGLQGTQYF.

This chain links TRBV19 with TRBJ2-7; either TRBD1 or TRBD2 may supply D (5 bases each). Germline assignment: CDR1 LNHDA and CDR2 SQIVND (reference sequence). CDR3 size: 15 residues. V was trimmed by 4 bases and J by 0 bases, leaving 13 bases between them. The CDR3 nucleotides read TGTGCCAGTAGTACCCCCGGGGCGGGCTCCTACGAGCAGTACTTC. It translates to CASSTPGAGSYEQYF.

This chain uses TRBV7-2 with TRBJ2-1, with a weak D call TRBD2 (6 bases). The germline V and J ends were trimmed by 4 bases and 4 bases, with 20 bases remaining between them. The germline gives CDR1 SGHTA, CDR2 FQGNSA. This CDR3 is built from 17 residues. This CDR3 is CASSSESGSLPYNEQFF. CDR3 sequence (DNA): TGTGCCAGCAGCTCCGAGAGCGGGTCCCTTCCTTACAATGAGCAGTTCTTC.

The chain uses TRBV6-1 and TRBJ2-3; D is unclear. The germline V gene has CDR1 MNHNS and CDR2 SASEGT. Trimming removed 4 bases from V and 1 base from J, with 12 bases in between. The CDR3 has 15 amino acids. The CDR3 loop reads CASSASSRGTDTQYF. In DNA form, the CDR3 reads TGTGCCAGCAGTGCGTCAAGTCGCGGCACAGATACGCAGTATTTT.

The V call is TRBV7-6, the J call TRBJ1-1, with TRBD1 identical over 9 bases. CDR1 SGHVS and CDR2 FNYEAQ come from the germline V gene. CDR3 length: 15 residues. Germline trimming cut 6 bases from V and 4 bases from J; bases unmatched to any gene: 9. The CDR3 region is CASRAGATGGTEAFF. CDR3 nucleotides: TGTGCCAGCAGAGCCGGCGCGACAGGGGGCACTGAAGCTTTCTTT. The entire variable domain, with the rest obtained from reference TRBV7-6 and TRBJ1-1, is as follows: GAGVSQSPRYKVTKRGQDVALRCDPISGHVSLYWYRQALGQGPEFLTYFNYEAQQDKSGLPNDRFSAERPEGSISTLTIQRTEQRDSAMYRCASRAGATGGTEAFFGQGTRLTVV.

This chain joins TRBV5-1 and TRBJ2-6; 10 nucleotides match TRBD1. CDR1 SGHRS and CDR2 YFSETQ come from the germline V gene. V trimming: 1 base; J trimming: 0 bases; junction bases outside the gene matches: 16. The CDR3 runs to 22 residues. The chain's CDR3 is CASSLSGTGALKDLSGANVLTF. The CDR3 DNA is TGCGCCAGCAGCTTGTCAGGGACAGGGGCGCTCAAAGATCTCTCTGGGGCCAACGTCCTGACTTTC.

This clone was counted once. The gene calls are TRBV7-9 and TRBJ2-5; unclear D gene. CDR3 length: 12 residues. Deletions cut 3 bases from V and 5 bases from J, with 7 bases between. In germline, CDR1 is SEHNR, CDR2 FQNEAQ (reference sequence). Here the CDR3 DNA reads TGTGCCAGCAGCTTCTCGGTCGAGACCCAGTACTTC. Translation gives CASSFSVETQYF. Complete variable domain (other parts from reference TRBV7-9 and TRBJ2-5): DTGVSQNPRHKITKRGQNVTFRCDPISEHNRLYWYRQTLGQGPEFLTYFQNEAQLEKSRLLSDRFSAERPKGSFSTLEIQRTEQGDSAMYLCASSFSVETQYFGPGTRLLVL.

This chain links TRBV4-2 with TRBJ2-1, with TRBD2 matching over 14 bases. V dropped 0 bases and J dropped 8; count of bases not matched to a gene: 9. CDR1 LGHNA and CDR2 YNFKEQ come from the germline V gene. This CDR3 has 18 residues. CDR3 coding DNA: TGTGCCAGCAGCCAAGATCTTTGGACTAGCGGGAGGACGCATGAGCAGTTCTTC. It encodes CASSQDLWTSGRTHEQFF.

The CDR3 bases are TGTGCCAGCAGTCAGGGAGTAGCCTACGAGCAGTACTTC. Residues: CASSQGVAYEQYF. The V and J genes are TRBV6-5 and TRBJ2-7; D is tentatively TRBD1 or TRBD2 (5 bases each). Germline V lookup: CDR1 MNHEY, CDR2 SVGAGI. V was cut by 5 bases and J by 2 bases, with 10 bases left in between. This CDR3 comprises 13 residues.

This chain joins TRBV10-3 and TRBJ2-3; no firm D call. V lost 2 bases, J lost 5 bases, and 2 bases lay in between. Germline CDR1 reads ENHRY; CDR2 reads SYGVKD. The CDR3 consists of 11 residues. The CDR3 DNA reads as TGTGCCATCAGTGAGGGAGATACGCAGTATTTT. This encodes CAISEGDTQYF.

The chain carries TRBV5-4 and TRBJ2-6, with D possibly being TRBD2 (6 bases). Germline CDR1 SGHNT, CDR2 YYREEE (reference sequence). The CDR3 consists of 16 residues. Between the trimmed V and J ends, which lost 2 bases and 0 bases, there was a span of 9 bases. CDR3 loop: CASSFAGLSGANVLTF. DNA of the CDR3: TGTGCCAGCAGCTTCGCGGGACTCTCTGGGGCCAACGTCCTGACTTTC.

This clone appeared once. This chain connects TRBV5-4 to TRBJ2-7; TRBD1 matches 12 bases. Germline CDR1 SGHNT, CDR2 YYREEE (reference sequence). The CDR3 is 14 amino acids. V lost 4 bases and J lost 6; bases outside the gene matches: 5. The CDR3 DNA is TGTGCCAGCAGCATCAAGGGACAGGGGGCCGAGCAGTACTTC. Translation: CASSIKGQGAEQYF.

The genes are TRBV11-3 and TRBJ2-5; D not resolved. Germline V lookup: CDR1 SGHNT, CDR2 YENEEA. V lost 1 base and J 3 bases, leaving 12 bases between the germline ends. The CDR3 is made up of 15 amino acids. For the CDR3, the DNA is TGTGCCAGCAGCTTAGGTTTGGGTCGAGAAGAGACCCAGTACTTC. This codes for CASSLGLGREETQYF.

The CDR3 spells CASSPSLLQGARYNEQFF. The CDR3 DNA reads TGCGCCAGCAGCCCTTCTCTCTTACAGGGGGCGCGTTACAATGAGCAGTTCTTC. The chain is built from TRBV4-1 and TRBJ2-1; 9 nucleotides match TRBD1. V shed 4 bases, J shed 4 bases, and the junction held 14 bases outside the gene matches. The germline gives CDR1 MGHRA, CDR2 YSYEKL. The CDR3 covers 18 residues.

The CDR3 region is CASSKGLGYEQYF. The CDR3, as DNA: TGTGCCAGCAGCAAGGGACTGGGCTACGAGCAGTACTTC. This chain joins TRBV7-6 and TRBJ2-7, with D possibly TRBD2 on 6 matching bases. With 5 bases removed from V and 3 bases from J, the gap between germline ends came to 11 bases. Germline V gene sequence: CDR1 SGHVS, CDR2 FNYEAQ. The CDR3 has 13 residues.

This clone is a singleton in its sample. This chain links TRBV7-2 with TRBJ2-1; TRBD2 aligns across 10 bases. Trimming removed 6 bases from V and 7 bases from J; junction bases left unmatched: 9. Germline V gene sequence: CDR1 SGHTA, CDR2 FQGNSA. The CDR3 has 15 amino acids. The CDR3 DNA reads as TGTGCCAGCAGTAGTAGCGGGAGGACGGAGAATGAGCAGTTCTTC. It yields the protein CASSSSGRTENEQFF.

The rearrangement links TRBV7-9 to TRBJ1-2; D is unclear. Germline CDR1 and CDR2: SEHNR and FQNEAQ (reference sequence). V was pared by 1 base and J by 11 bases, with 11 bases between. The CDR3 runs 12 residues. The CDR3: CASSLDAGWYTF. CDR3 DNA: TGTGCCAGCAGCTTAGACGCAGGATGGTACACCTTC.

The V gene is TRBV5-1, the J gene TRBJ2-3, with 12 bases aligning to TRBD2. Germline CDR1 reads SGHRS; CDR2 reads YFSETQ. V lost 1 base to trimming and J lost 4 bases; unmatched junction nucleotides: 1. CDR3 length: 15 amino acids. The CDR3 DNA reads TGCGCCAGCAGCTTGAGACTAGCGGGAGCAGATACGCAGTATTTT. Translated: CASSLRLAGADTQYF.

The V and J genes are TRBV30 and TRBJ1-3; D remains unclear. Per germline, CDR1 GTSNPN and CDR2 SVGIG (reference sequence). Trimming took 7 bases from V and 0 from J, leaving 10 bases between them. The CDR3 length is 13 residues. The CDR3 sequence: CASAGYSGNTIYF. The CDR3 DNA sequence: TGTGCCTCCGCGGGGTACTCTGGAAACACCATATATTTT. Full variable domain (rest looked up from reference TRBV30 and TRBJ1-3): SQTIHQWPATLVQPVGSPLSLECTVEGTSNPNLYWYRQAAGRGLQLLFYSVGIGQISSEVPQNLSASRPQDRQFILSSKKLLLSDSGFYLCASAGYSGNTIYFGEGSWLTVV.

The count of this clone is one. The chain combines TRBV11-2 with TRBJ2-5, with D perhaps matching TRBD1 (6 bases). Trimming stripped 3 bases from V and 2 bases from J, with 13 bases between. Germline lookup yields CDR1 SGHAT and CDR2 FQNNGV. This CDR3 has 15 residues. CDR3 sequence (DNA): TGTGCCAGCAGCTTCCACAGGGCCTTTCAAGAGACCCAGTACTTC. Its protein is CASSFHRAFQETQYF.

This clone has a single count. V is TRBV7-9 and J is TRBJ1-1; D is perhaps TRBD1 (5 bases). The CDR3 extends over 13 amino acids. The germline CDR1 and CDR2 sequences are SEHNR and FQNEAQ (reference sequence). The V gene lost 1 base and the J gene lost 10 bases, with 13 bases spanning the gap. The CDR3 DNA follows: TGTGCCAGCAGCTTAGGGCAGGGCATTGGAGCTTTCTTT. Encoded protein: CASSLGQGIGAFF.

This chain uses TRBV29-1 with TRBJ1-4; possible D gene TRBD1, 6 bases. This CDR3 has 12 residues. Germline assignment: CDR1 SQVTM and CDR2 ANQGSEA. Trimming cost V 5 bases and J 3 bases, with 7 bases left between them. CDR3 protein: CSVKGANEKLFF. In nucleotides, the CDR3 is TGCAGCGTTAAGGGGGCTAATGAAAAACTGTTTTTT.

Note on this clone: Other DNA variants within this sample encode the same CDR3. The rearrangement uses TRBV18 and TRBJ1-5, with a tentative D call TRBD1 (5 bases). This CDR3 has 13 amino acids. Trimming took off 3 bases at V and 2 bases at J, with 5 bases between the two ends. The germline gives CDR1 KGHSH, CDR2 LQKENI. The CDR3 DNA reads TGTGCCAGCTCACCGGGACGCAATCAGCCCCAGCATTTT. Translated: CASSPGRNQPQHF.

V usage is TRBV7-3 and J usage is TRBJ2-3, with 10 bases matching TRBD2. With V trimmed by 5 bases and J by 4 bases, 15 bases remained unmatched. The CDR3 loop spans 18 amino acids. Germline CDR1 reads SGHTA; CDR2 reads FQGTGA. CDR3 sequence: CASSLRPRAGGEADTQYF. The CDR3 DNA reads as TGTGCCAGCAGCCTGCGGCCCCGAGCGGGAGGGGAGGCAGATACGCAGTATTTT.